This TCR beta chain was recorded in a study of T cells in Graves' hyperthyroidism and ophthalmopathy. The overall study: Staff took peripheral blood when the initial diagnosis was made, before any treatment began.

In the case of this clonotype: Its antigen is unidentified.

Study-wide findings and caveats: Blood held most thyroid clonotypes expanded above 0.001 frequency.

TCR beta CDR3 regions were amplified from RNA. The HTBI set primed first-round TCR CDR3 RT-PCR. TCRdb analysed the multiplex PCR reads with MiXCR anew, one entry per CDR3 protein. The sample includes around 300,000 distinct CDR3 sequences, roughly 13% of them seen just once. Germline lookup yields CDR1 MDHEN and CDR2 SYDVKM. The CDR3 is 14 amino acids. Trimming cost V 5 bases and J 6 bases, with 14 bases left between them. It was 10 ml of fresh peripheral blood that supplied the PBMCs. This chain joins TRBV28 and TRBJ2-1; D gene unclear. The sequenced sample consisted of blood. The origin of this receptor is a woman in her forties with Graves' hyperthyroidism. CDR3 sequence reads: CASSRPARTNEQFF. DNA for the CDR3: TGTGCCAGCAGTCGACCCGCCCGGACCAATGAGCAGTTCTTC.